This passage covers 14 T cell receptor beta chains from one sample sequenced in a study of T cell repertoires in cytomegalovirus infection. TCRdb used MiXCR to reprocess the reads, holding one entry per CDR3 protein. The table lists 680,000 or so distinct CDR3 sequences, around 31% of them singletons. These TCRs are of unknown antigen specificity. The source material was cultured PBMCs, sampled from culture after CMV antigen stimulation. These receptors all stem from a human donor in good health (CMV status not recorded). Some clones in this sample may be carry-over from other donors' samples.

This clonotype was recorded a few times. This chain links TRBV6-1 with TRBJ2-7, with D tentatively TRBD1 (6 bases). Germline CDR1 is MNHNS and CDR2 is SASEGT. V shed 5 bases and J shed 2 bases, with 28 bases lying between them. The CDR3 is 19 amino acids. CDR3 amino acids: CASSFRDKYSDSFAYEQYF. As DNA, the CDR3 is TGTGCCAGCAGTTTTCGAGACAAATACTCGGACAGCTTTGCCTACGAGCAGTACTTC.

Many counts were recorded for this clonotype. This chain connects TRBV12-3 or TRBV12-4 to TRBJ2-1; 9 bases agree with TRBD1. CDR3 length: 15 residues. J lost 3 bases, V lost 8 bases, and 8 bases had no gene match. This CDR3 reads CASRARTGDYNEQFF. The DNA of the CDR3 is TGTGCCAGCCGCGCCCGGACAGGGGACTACAATGAGCAGTTCTTC.

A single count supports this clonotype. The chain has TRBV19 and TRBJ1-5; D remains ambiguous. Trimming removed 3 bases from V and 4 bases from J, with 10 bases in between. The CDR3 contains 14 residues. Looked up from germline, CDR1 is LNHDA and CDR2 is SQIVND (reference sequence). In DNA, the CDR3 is TGTGCCAGTAGTATTCGGGTAGGTAATCAGCCCCAGCATTTT. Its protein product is CASSIRVGNQPQHF. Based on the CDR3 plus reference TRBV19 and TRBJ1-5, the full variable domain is DGGITQSPKYLFRKEGQNVTLSCEQNLNHDAMYWYRQDPGQGLRLIYYSQIVNDFQKGDIAEGYSVSREKKESFPLTVTSAQKNPTAFYLCASSIRVGNQPQHFGDGTRLSIL.

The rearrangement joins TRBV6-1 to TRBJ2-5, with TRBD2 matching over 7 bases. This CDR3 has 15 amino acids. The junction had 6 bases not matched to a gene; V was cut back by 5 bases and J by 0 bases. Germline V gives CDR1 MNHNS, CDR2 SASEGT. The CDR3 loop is CASSRWGGYQETQYF. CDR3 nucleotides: TGTGCCAGCAGTCGATGGGGGGGGTACCAAGAGACCCAGTACTTC.

CDR3 loop: CASSLGTGPPTDTQYF. The CDR3 coding sequence is TGTGCCAGCAGTTTAGGGACAGGGCCACCTACAGATACGCAGTATTTT. The genes are TRBV12-3 or TRBV12-4 and TRBJ2-3, with TRBD1 matching over 8 bases. Trimming cost V 1 base and J 3 bases; bases outside gene matches: 6. The CDR3 totals 16 residues.

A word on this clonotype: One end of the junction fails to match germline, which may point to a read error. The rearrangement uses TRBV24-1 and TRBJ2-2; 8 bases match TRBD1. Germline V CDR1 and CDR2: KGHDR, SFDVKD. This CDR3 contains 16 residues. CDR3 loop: CTTSDAGGWATGELFF. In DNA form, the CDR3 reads TGTACCACCAGTGACGCAGGGGGCTGGGCCACCGGGGAGCTGTTTTTT.

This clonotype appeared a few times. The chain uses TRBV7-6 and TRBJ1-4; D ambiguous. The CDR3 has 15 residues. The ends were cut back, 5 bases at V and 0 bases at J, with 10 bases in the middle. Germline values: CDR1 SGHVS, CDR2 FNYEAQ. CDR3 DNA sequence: TGTGCCAGCAGCCAGAACACTGCAACTAATGAAAAACTGTTTTTT. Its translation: CASSQNTATNEKLFF. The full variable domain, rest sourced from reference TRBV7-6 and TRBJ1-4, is GAGVSQSPRYKVTKRGQDVALRCDPISGHVSLYWYRQALGQGPEFLTYFNYEAQQDKSGLPNDRFSAERPEGSISTLTIQRTEQRDSAMYRCASSQNTATNEKLFFGSGTQLSVL.

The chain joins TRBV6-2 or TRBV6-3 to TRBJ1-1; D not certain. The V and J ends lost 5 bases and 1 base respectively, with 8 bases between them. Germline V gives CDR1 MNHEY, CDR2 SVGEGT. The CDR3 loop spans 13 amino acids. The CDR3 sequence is CASSGSGNTEAFF. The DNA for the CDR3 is TGTGCCAGCAGTGGTTCAGGGAACACTGAAGCTTTCTTT.

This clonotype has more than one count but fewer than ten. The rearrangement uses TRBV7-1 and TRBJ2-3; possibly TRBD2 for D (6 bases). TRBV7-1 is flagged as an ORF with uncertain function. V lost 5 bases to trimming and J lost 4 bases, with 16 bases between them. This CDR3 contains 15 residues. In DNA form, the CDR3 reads TGTGCCAGCAGCCCGCGACTAGAGGGAGCAGATACGCAGTATTTT. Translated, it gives CASSPRLEGADTQYF.

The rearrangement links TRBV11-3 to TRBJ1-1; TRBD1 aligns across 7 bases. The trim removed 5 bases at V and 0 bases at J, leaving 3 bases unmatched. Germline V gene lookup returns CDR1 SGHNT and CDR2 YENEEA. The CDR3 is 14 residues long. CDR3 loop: CASSVGQVNTEAFF. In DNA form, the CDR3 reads TGTGCCAGCAGCGTCGGACAGGTGAACACTGAAGCTTTCTTT.

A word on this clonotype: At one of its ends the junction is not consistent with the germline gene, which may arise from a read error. The CDR3 loop is CASSFRGAQGNTGAFF. CDR3 sequence (DNA): TGTGCCAGCAGTTTCCGGGGGGCGCAGGGGAACACTGGAGCTTTCTTT. V gene TRBV27 combines with J gene TRBJ1-1, with D perhaps TRBD1 (6 bases). This CDR3 contains 16 residues. Germline V lookup: CDR1 MNHEY, CDR2 SMNVEV (reference sequence).

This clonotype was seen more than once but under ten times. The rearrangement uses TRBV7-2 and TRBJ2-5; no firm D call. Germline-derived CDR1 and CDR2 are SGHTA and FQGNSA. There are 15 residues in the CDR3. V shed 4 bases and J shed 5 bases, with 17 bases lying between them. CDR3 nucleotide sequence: TGTGCCAGCAGCTCCGGGCCCCAGACGAGGGAGACCCAGTACTTC. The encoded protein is CASSSGPQTRETQYF.

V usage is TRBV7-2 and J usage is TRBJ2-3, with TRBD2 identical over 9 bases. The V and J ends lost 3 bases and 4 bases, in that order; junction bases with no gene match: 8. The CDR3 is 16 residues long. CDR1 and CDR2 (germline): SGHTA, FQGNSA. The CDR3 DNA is TGTGCCAGCAGCTTCTTAGCGGGGGAAGGGGCAGATACGCAGTATTTT. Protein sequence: CASSFLAGEGADTQYF.

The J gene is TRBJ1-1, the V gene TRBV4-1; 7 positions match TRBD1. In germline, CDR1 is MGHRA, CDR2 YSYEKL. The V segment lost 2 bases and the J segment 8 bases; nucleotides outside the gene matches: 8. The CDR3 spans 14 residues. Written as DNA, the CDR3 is TGCGCCAGCAGCCAATTACCCGGGACAGTAGAAGCTTTCTTT. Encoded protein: CASSQLPGTVEAFF.